The 21 T cell receptor beta chains below come from one sample, sequenced in a study of Ad26.COV2.S vaccination and SARS-CoV-2 variants. Clones were read by immunoSEQ multiplex PCR, and TCRdb kept only the in-frame ones, dropping some. The sample has some 500,000 clones, 75% to 90% seen once. Specified treatment: some 19 received Ad26.COV2.S at low or high dose, single or two shots; 5 received placebo; per-sample allocation not given. At day 63 after the first vaccine or placebo injection, samples were drawn. This sample comprised peripheral blood, obtained in a trial of Ad26.COV2.S vaccine versus placebo. All receptors derive from a person aged 18 to 59 who received the Ad26.COV2.S COVID-19 vaccine or a placebo.

The V and J genes are TRBV19 and TRBJ2-3; tentative D call: TRBD2 (7 bases). V shed 7 bases and J shed 5 bases, with 16 bases lying between them. The germline V gene has CDR1 LNHDA and CDR2 SQIVND (reference sequence). The CDR3 is made up of 14 amino acids. The CDR3 nucleotides are TGTGCCAGTAACGCGGGGGCGGGCATAGATACGCAGTATTTT. Encoded protein: CASNAGAGIDTQYF.

J is TRBJ2-1 and V is TRBV24-1; TRBD2 matches 8 bases. With V trimmed by 3 bases and J by 8 bases, 8 bases remained unmatched. Looked up from germline, CDR1 is KGHDR and CDR2 is SFDVKD. The CDR3 has 15 residues. CDR3: CATSDPSGSSDEQFF. The CDR3 nucleotides are TGTGCCACCAGTGATCCCAGCGGGAGTAGTGATGAGCAGTTCTTC.

V usage is TRBV9 and J usage is TRBJ1-6, with D uncertain. The CDR3 has 14 amino acids. Germline CDR1 and CDR2: SGDLS and YYNGEE. The V gene lost 4 bases and the J gene lost 0 bases, with 5 bases spanning the gap. This chain's CDR3 is CASSPTSYNSPLHF. The CDR3 region has the DNA TGTGCCAGCAGCCCAACCTCCTATAATTCACCCCTCCACTTT.

The chain couples TRBV4-2 to TRBJ2-5; D remains ambiguous. The CDR3 has 15 residues. Germline V gene sequence: CDR1 LGHNA, CDR2 YNFKEQ. V was trimmed by 5 bases and J by 3 bases, leaving 16 bases between them. The CDR3 protein is CASSDAVHKEETQYF. Here the CDR3 DNA reads TGTGCCAGCAGCGACGCGGTACACAAGGAAGAGACCCAGTACTTC.

The rearrangement joins TRBV5-5 to TRBJ1-2, with a weak D call TRBD1 (5 bases). The V end lost 4 bases, the J end lost 8 bases, and 21 bases lay between the germline ends. Germline CDR1 is SGHKS and CDR2 is YYEKEE (reference sequence). This CDR3 has 15 residues. CDR3 residues: CASSTPFGRGEGYTF. CDR3 bases: TGTGCCAGCAGCACCCCATTCGGTAGGGGTGAGGGCTACACCTTC.

The chain couples TRBV19 to TRBJ1-1, with D unclear. V lost 4 bases to trimming and J lost 2 bases, with 8 bases between them. Germline V CDR1 and CDR2: LNHDA, SQIVND (reference sequence). The CDR3 is 13 amino acids. The CDR3 region is CASSTPGNTEAFF. DNA of the CDR3: TGTGCCAGTAGTACGCCAGGCAACACTGAAGCTTTCTTT.

The chain uses TRBV5-1 and TRBJ2-3; TRBD1 matches at 8 bases. Germline values: CDR1 SGHRS, CDR2 YFSETQ. The CDR3 spans 13 residues. The J segment lost 6 bases and the V segment lost 4 bases, leaving 4 bases of the junction unmatched. CDR3: CASSTGGQDTQYF. In DNA form, the CDR3 reads TGCGCCAGCAGCACAGGGGGTCAGGATACGCAGTATTTT. Full variable domain (missing parts from reference TRBV5-1 and TRBJ2-3): KAGVTQTPRYLIKTRGQQVTLSCSPISGHRSVSWYQQTPGQGLQFLFEYFSETQRNKGNFPGRFSGRQFSNSRSEMNVSTLELGDSALYLCASSTGGQDTQYFGPGTRLTVL.

This chain uses TRBV7-8 with TRBJ2-4; TRBD2 might be the D (5 bases). The V and J ends lost 1 base and 0 bases respectively, with 16 bases between them. This CDR3 is 18 amino acids long. Looked up from germline, CDR1 is SGHVS and CDR2 is FQNEAQ. The CDR3 sequence is CASSLETGKYLAKNIQYF. CDR3 nucleotide sequence: TGTGCCAGCAGCTTAGAGACGGGAAAATATCTAGCCAAAAACATTCAGTACTTC.

J is TRBJ1-2 and V is TRBV28; D ambiguous. Trimming left V 7 bases short and J 3 bases short, with 9 bases between. This CDR3 is built from 12 residues. Germline CDR1 is MDHEN and CDR2 is SYDVKM. CDR3 in DNA: TGTGCCAGCACGAGGGAGGACTATGGCTACACCTTC. This sequence encodes CASTREDYGYTF.

This clone occurred a few times. The chain couples TRBV4-2 to TRBJ2-7, with TRBD2 as a possible D gene (8 bases). Trimming removed 4 bases from V and 0 bases from J, with 16 bases in between. Germline V gene sequence: CDR1 LGHNA, CDR2 YNFKEQ. This CDR3 spans 16 amino acids. The CDR3 nucleotides are TGTGCCAGCAGCCGCGGGGGGACAGAGAGCTCCTACGAGCAGTACTTC. This encodes CASSRGGTESSYEQYF.

The rearrangement uses TRBV7-2 and TRBJ2-2; tentatively, D is TRBD1 (6 bases). Germline-derived CDR1 and CDR2 are SGHTA and FQGNSA. The CDR3 extends over 15 amino acids. Trimming shortened V by 0 bases and J by 4 bases, and 9 bases separated the two germline ends. CDR3 loop: CASSLAQGFTGELFF. The CDR3 nucleotides are TGTGCCAGCAGCTTAGCTCAGGGGTTCACCGGGGAGCTGTTTTTT.

The V call is TRBV6-2 or TRBV6-3, the J call TRBJ2-7; a possible D gene is TRBD1 (5 bases). Germline lookup yields CDR1 MNHEY and CDR2 SVGEGT. The CDR3 covers 12 residues. V was cut by 2 bases and J by 4 bases, with 6 bases left in between. The CDR3 bases are TGTGCCAGCAGTTACCAGGGTTACGAGCAGTACTTC. As protein: CASSYQGYEQYF.

This chain uses TRBV9 with TRBJ2-2; a weak D match, TRBD2 (6 bases). V gave up 0 bases and J gave up 2 bases, with 14 bases separating them. Germline V gives CDR1 SGDLS, CDR2 YYNGEE. The CDR3 extends over 17 amino acids. The CDR3 sequence is CASSVEHGSGNTGELFF. In nucleotides, the CDR3 is TGTGCCAGCAGCGTAGAGCACGGGAGTGGCAACACCGGGGAGCTGTTTTTT.

As to this clone: Other nucleotide sequences in the sample specify the same CDR3. The J gene is TRBJ2-5, the V gene TRBV19; 8 bases map to TRBD1. With V trimmed by 9 bases and J by 2 bases, 5 bases remained unmatched. Germline CDR1 reads LNHDA; CDR2 reads SQIVND (reference sequence). The CDR3 consists of 13 residues. CDR3 coding DNA: TGTGCCAGCTCGGGGACAGGACAAGAGACCCAGTACTTC. It encodes CASSGTGQETQYF.

This chain links TRBV2 with TRBJ2-7; 8 nucleotides match TRBD1. This CDR3 is 15 amino acids long. J was trimmed by 4 bases and V by 6 bases; bases with no gene match: 11. Germline CDR1 SNHLY, CDR2 FYNNEI. The CDR3 region is CASRDPDRVAYEQYF. CDR3 bases: TGTGCCAGCAGGGATCCGGACAGGGTTGCGTACGAGCAGTACTTC.

This chain connects TRBV7-9 to TRBJ1-5, with 10 bases lining up with TRBD1. This CDR3 spans 14 amino acids. Germline trimming cut 8 bases from V and 4 bases from J; bases unmatched to any gene: 5. Germline V gene data show CDR1 as SEHNR and CDR2 as FQNEAQ (reference sequence). Here the CDR3 reads CASGDRGLNQPQHF. As DNA, the CDR3 is TGTGCCAGCGGTGACAGGGGGCTAAATCAGCCCCAGCATTTT.

The rearrangement links TRBV27 to TRBJ2-1; either TRBD1 or TRBD2 may supply D (5 bases each). The CDR3 sequence is 12 residues long. Trimming took 2 bases from V and 10 from J, leaving 9 bases between them. Germline V lookup: CDR1 MNHEY, CDR2 SMNVEV (reference sequence). Here the CDR3 reads CASSLRGREQFF. CDR3 sequence (DNA): TGTGCCAGCAGTTTACGGGGACGAGAGCAGTTCTTC.

J is TRBJ2-5 and V is TRBV28; no clear D. CDR1 and CDR2 from the germline V gene are MDHEN and SYDVKM. This CDR3 region has 13 residues. V was cut by 1 base and J by 5 bases, with 8 bases left in between. The CDR3 reads CASSLFSRETQYF. The CDR3, as DNA: TGTGCCAGCAGTTTATTTTCTCGGGAGACCCAGTACTTC.

The V and J genes are TRBV4-3 and TRBJ1-2; D remains unclear. There are 15 residues in the CDR3. V was shortened by 0 bases and J by 2 bases, with 10 bases between the two germline ends. Germline CDR1 reads LGHNA; CDR2 reads YSLEER. The CDR3 reads CASSQENRKNYGYTF. In nucleotides, the CDR3 is TGCGCCAGCAGCCAAGAGAACAGAAAAAACTATGGCTACACCTTC.

The genes are TRBV6-5 and TRBJ1-1; the D gene is possibly TRBD1 (5 bases). V lost 2 bases to trimming and J lost 10 bases, with 14 bases between them. Looked up from germline, CDR1 is MNHEY and CDR2 is SVGAGI. The CDR3 runs 13 residues. CDR3 amino acids: CASSYQARGGAFF. The CDR3 nucleotides read TGTGCCAGCAGTTACCAAGCTCGGGGGGGAGCTTTCTTT.

The V and J genes are TRBV7-3 and TRBJ2-3; D call uncertain. This CDR3 is 14 amino acids long. The germline V gene has CDR1 SGHTA and CDR2 FQGTGA. Trimming took 5 bases from V and 2 from J, leaving 11 bases between them. The CDR3 region is CASSPGRHTDTQYF. In nucleotides, the CDR3 is TGTGCCAGCAGCCCCGGTCGACACACAGATACGCAGTATTTT.